This T cell receptor (beta chain) stems from a study of cytomegalovirus exposure and HLA in healthy donors. Across the whole study: Unique TCRs from HLA-typed donors, 70 million to 85 million of them, were held in an early data release.

Between the trimmed V and J ends, which lost 6 bases and 2 bases, there was a span of 10 bases. The germline V gene encodes CDR1 LNHDA and CDR2 SQIVND (reference sequence). The CDR3 has 13 residues. Use of 60 Vbeta and 13 Jbeta primers characterized the PCR. Data came from immunoSEQ multiplex PCR; TCRdb stores just in-frame clones and leaves some out. The profile shows roughly 190,000 clones, more than 75% of them singletons. Study findings and constraints: The study put under 200 TCR beta chains on its list as cytomegalovirus-associated.

Notes on this clone: Its antigen is not identified.

The source of this sequence is a man under 40 in good health and CMV-seronegative. What was sequenced was PBMCs. This chain joins TRBV19 and TRBJ1-2; D unresolved. The CDR3 here is CASSTGKNYGYTF. The CDR3 nucleotides read TGTGCCAGTAGCACCGGGAAGAACTATGGCTACACCTTC.